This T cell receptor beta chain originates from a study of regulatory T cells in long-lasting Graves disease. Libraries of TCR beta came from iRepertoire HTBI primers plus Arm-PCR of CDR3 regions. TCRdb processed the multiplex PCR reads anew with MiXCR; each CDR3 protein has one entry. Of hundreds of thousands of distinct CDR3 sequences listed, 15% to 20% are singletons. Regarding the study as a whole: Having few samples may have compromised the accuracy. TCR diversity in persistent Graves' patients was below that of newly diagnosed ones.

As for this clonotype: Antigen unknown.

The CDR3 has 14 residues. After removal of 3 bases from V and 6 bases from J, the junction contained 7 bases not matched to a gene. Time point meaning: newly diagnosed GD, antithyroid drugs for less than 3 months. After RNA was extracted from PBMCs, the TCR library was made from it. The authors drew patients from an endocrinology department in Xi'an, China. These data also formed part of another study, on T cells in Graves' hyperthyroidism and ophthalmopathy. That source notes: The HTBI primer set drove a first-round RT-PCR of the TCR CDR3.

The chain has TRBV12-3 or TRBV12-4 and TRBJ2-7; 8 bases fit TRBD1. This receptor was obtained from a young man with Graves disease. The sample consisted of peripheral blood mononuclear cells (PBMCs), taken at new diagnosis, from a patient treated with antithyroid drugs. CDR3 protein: CASSLNRGWSEQYF. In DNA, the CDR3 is TGTGCCAGCAGTTTGAACAGGGGGTGGTCCGAGCAGTACTTC.